One sample yielded the 10 T cell receptor beta chains listed below, sequenced in a study of T cell repertoires in cytomegalovirus infection. These receptors have no identified antigens. Via MiXCR, TCRdb re-called the reads, giving one row per CDR3 protein. The table includes some 590,000 distinct CDR3 sequences, 40% detected once. Material: cultured PBMCs, obtained from culture after CMV antigen stimulation. These receptors all come from a human donor in good health (CMV status not recorded). Some clones in this sample may be carry-over from other donors' samples.

The chain employs TRBV12-3 or TRBV12-4 and TRBJ1-1; 7 bases agree with TRBD1. V gave up 7 bases and J gave up 1 base; unmatched junction bases: 3. The CDR3 consists of 13 residues. CDR3 sequence reads: CASTRGQNTEAFF. For the CDR3, the DNA is TGTGCCAGCACGAGGGGGCAGAACACTGAAGCTTTCTTT.

This clonotype was counted a few times. The gene calls are TRBV12-3 or TRBV12-4 and TRBJ1-1; D is uncertain. V lost 1 base and J 3 bases, leaving 6 bases between the germline ends. CDR3 size: 13 residues. For the CDR3, the DNA is TGTGCCAGCAGTTTAGTGCTGTACACTGAAGCTTTCTTT. This translates into CASSLVLYTEAFF.

The chain couples TRBV6-6 to TRBJ2-5; D is undetermined. The germline V gene encodes CDR1 MNHNY and CDR2 SVGAGI (reference sequence). CDR3 length equals 11 residues. V was shortened by 8 bases and J by 6 bases, with 10 bases between the two germline ends. CDR3 in amino acids: CASFQSQTQYF. Here the CDR3 DNA reads TGTGCCAGCTTTCAGTCTCAGACCCAGTACTTC.

This clonotype was counted between two and nine times. This sequence joins TRBV7-2 and TRBJ1-6; 8 bases align to TRBD1. Germline CDR1 reads SGHTA; CDR2 reads FQGNSA. The CDR3 runs to 15 residues. V lost 3 bases, J lost 7 bases, and 5 bases stayed unmatched. DNA for the CDR3: TGTGCCAGCAGCTTGGGACAGGCTCAAAATTCACCCCTCCACTTT. It codes for CASSLGQAQNSPLHF.

This clonotype showed up just a few times. This rearrangement joins TRBV7-2 to TRBJ2-3, with D possibly being TRBD1 or TRBD2 (5 bases each). The CDR3 has 16 residues. The V gene lost 5 bases and the J gene lost 5 bases, with 20 bases spanning the gap. Germline CDR1 is SGHTA and CDR2 is FQGNSA. The CDR3 here is CASSPSPGRWEDTQYF. In nucleotides, the CDR3 is TGTGCCAGCAGCCCATCCCCGGGGCGGTGGGAAGATACGCAGTATTTT.

The chain carries TRBV12-3 or TRBV12-4 and TRBJ2-5; the D is unclear. Trimming pared 3 bases from V and 3 bases from J, leaving 14 bases between. This CDR3 has 15 residues. The CDR3 coding sequence is TGTGCCAGCAGTTTGATAGGCCGTGGGAAAGAGACCCAGTACTTC. Protein sequence: CASSLIGRGKETQYF.

The rearrangement links TRBV18 to TRBJ2-6; tentative D call: TRBD2 (6 bases). CDR1 and CDR2 (germline): KGHSH, LQKENI. The CDR3 runs to 17 residues. V was clipped by 0 bases and J by 4 bases, with 13 bases between them. DNA of the CDR3: TGTGCCAGCTCACCACCTGGAGGGGCGGTGGGGGCCAACGTCCTGACTTTC. Protein: CASSPPGGAVGANVLTF.

V is TRBV4-2 and J is TRBJ2-2; maybe TRBD1 (6 bases). Trimming cost V 1 base and J 3 bases, with 18 bases left between them. This CDR3 contains 18 residues. CDR1 and CDR2 (germline): LGHNA, YNFKEQ. The CDR3 region is CASSQVVTGQADTGELFF. The CDR3 DNA sequence: TGTGCCAGCAGCCAAGTCGTCACAGGGCAGGCAGACACCGGGGAGCTGTTTTTT.

V gene TRBV7-2 combines with J gene TRBJ2-5, with unresolved D. Germline V gives CDR1 SGHTA, CDR2 FQGNSA. The V gene lost 7 bases and the J gene lost 5 bases, with 14 bases spanning the gap. The CDR3 covers 13 residues. The CDR3 DNA reads TGTGCCAGCACTCGGGCTACACGCGAGACCCAGTACTTC. Amino acids: CASTRATRETQYF. Combining the CDR3 with reference TRBV7-2 and TRBJ2-5 gives the whole variable domain GAGVSQSPSNKVTEKGKDVELRCDPISGHTALYWYRQSLGQGLEFLIYFQGNSAPDKSGLPSDRFSAERTGGSVSTLTIQRTQQEDSAVYLCASTRATRETQYFGPGTRLLVL.

This sequence joins TRBV5-4 and TRBJ1-3; weak D call: TRBD1 (5 bases). Trimming pared 4 bases from V and 2 bases from J, leaving 16 bases between. Germline lookup yields CDR1 SGHNT and CDR2 YYREEE (reference sequence). The CDR3 totals 16 residues. The CDR3 sequence: CASSRGGDRPGNTIYF. CDR3 nucleotides: TGTGCCAGCAGCCGGGGGGGGGACCGGCCTGGAAACACCATATATTTT.